Here is one TCR beta chain with its context. What it binds is not known. This sample is drawn from a study of breast tumors, draining lymph nodes, adjacent tissues. Findings of the study overall: Tumors had less TCR diversity than lymph nodes, more than nontumor tissue. Luminal-like breast cancer showed significantly greater tumor-nontumor repertoire similarity than basal-like breast cancer did.

There are 12 residues in the CDR3. TCRdb fed the multiplex PCR reads into MiXCR, producing one record per CDR3 protein. This sample yields approximately 60,000 distinct CDR3 sequences, of which 45% to 65% are seen a single time; approximately 19% belongs to the top ten. This clonotype was sampled from a female donor with breast cancer. Some clones in this sample may be carry-over from other donors' samples. Material: breast tumor tissue. The genes are TRBV21-1 and TRBJ1-6; TRBD1 is the table's D call, not checked against the DNA. TRBV21-1 corresponds to a pseudogene. For the CDR3, the DNA is TGTGCCAGCTCGACAGGGGGTCAACCCCTCCACTTT. Protein: CASSTGGQPLHF.